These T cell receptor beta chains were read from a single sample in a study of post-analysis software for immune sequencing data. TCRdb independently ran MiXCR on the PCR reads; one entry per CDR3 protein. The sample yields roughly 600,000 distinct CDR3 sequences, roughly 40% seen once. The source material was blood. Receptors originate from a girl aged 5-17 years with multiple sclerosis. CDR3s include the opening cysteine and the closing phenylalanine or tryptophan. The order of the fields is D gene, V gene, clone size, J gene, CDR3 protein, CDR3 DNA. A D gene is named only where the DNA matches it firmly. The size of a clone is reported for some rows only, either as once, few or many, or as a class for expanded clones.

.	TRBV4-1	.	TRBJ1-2	CASSHGDGLIDGYTF	TGCGCCAGCAGCCATGGGGACGGCCTCATAGATGGCTACACCTTC
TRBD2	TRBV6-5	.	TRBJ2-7	CASSPLSGSSYEQYF	TGTGCCAGCAGCCCCCTCAGCGGGAGCTCCTACGAGCAGTACTTC
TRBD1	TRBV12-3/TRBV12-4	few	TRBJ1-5	CASSTGTVWTQPQHF	TGTGCCAGCAGTACGGGGACAGTTTGGACCCAGCCCCAGCATTTT
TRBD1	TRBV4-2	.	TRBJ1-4	CASSQGDTGGLSEGEKLFF	TGTGCCAGCAGCCAAGGGGACACAGGGGGCTTATCCGAGGGTGAAAAACTGTTTTTT
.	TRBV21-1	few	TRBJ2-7	CASRHEQYF	TGTGCCAGCAGGCACGAGCAGTACTTC
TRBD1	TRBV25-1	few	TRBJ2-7	CASSEAQGDTYEQYF	TGTGCCAGCAGTGAAGCCCAGGGGGATACCTACGAGCAGTACTTC
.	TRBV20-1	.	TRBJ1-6	CSGTDSSYNSPLHF	TGCAGTGGTACCGACAGCTCCTATAATTCACCCCTCCACTTT
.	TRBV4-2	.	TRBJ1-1	CASSQDNEDAEAFF	TGTGCCAGCAGCCAAGATAATGAGGACGCTGAAGCTTTCTTT
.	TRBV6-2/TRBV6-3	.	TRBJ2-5	CASSYPQGWDEQYF	TGTGCCAGCAGTTACCCCCAGGGATGGGATGAGCAGTACTTC
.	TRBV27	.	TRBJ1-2	CASSPRWFYGYTF	TGTGCCAGCAGCCCAAGGTGGTTCTATGGCTACACCTTC
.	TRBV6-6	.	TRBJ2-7	CASSQYYEQYF	TGTGCCAGCAGTCAATATTACGAGCAGTACTTC
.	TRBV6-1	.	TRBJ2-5	CASSEVAQETQYF	TGTGCCAGCAGTGAAGTGGCCCAAGAGACCCAGTACTTC
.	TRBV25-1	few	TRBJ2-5	CASSEYKGGQFQETQYF	TGTGCCAGCAGTGAATATAAGGGGGGACAATTCCAAGAGACCCAGTACTTC
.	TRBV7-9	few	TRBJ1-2	CASSTDLARYRANYGYTF	TGTGCCAGCAGCACTGACCTCGCAAGGTACCGAGCTAACTATGGCTACACCTTC
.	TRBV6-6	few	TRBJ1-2	CASSYTGGDYGYTF	TGTGCCAGCAGTTACACTGGGGGGGACTATGGCTACACCTTC
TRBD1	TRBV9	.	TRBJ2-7	CASSAGTGYHEQYF	TGTGCCAGCAGCGCCGGGACAGGGTACCACGAGCAGTACTTC
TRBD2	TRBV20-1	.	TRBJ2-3	CSAQRLAGGPDTQYF	TGCAGTGCTCAACGACTAGCGGGGGGGCCAGATACGCAGTATTTT
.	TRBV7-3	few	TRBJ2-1	CASSALQGNEQFF	TGTGCCAGCAGCGCCCTACAGGGCAATGAGCAGTTCTTC
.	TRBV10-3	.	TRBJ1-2	CAIGSREGYGYTF	TGTGCCATCGGGTCCAGGGAGGGCTATGGCTACACCTTC
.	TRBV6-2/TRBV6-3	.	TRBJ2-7	CASGAWSYEQYF	TGTGCCAGCGGGGCATGGTCCTACGAGCAGTACTTC
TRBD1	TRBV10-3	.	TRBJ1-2	CAISVLDRERDGYTF	TGTGCCATCAGTGTTCTGGACAGGGAGCGCGATGGCTACACCTTC
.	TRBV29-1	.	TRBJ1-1	CSVHGLGTEAFF	TGCAGCGTCCATGGCCTAGGCACTGAAGCTTTCTTT
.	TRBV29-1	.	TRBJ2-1	CSVSGTMRNEQFF	TGCAGCGTCTCCGGGACAATGAGGAATGAGCAGTTCTTC
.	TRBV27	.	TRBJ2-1	CASSLYLGSYNEQFF	TGTGCCAGCAGTCTATACCTGGGCTCCTACAATGAGCAGTTCTTC
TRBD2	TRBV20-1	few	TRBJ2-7	CSARGLAGSSYEQYF	TGCAGTGCTAGAGGTCTAGCGGGCAGCTCCTACGAGCAGTACTTC
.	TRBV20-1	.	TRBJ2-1	CSARDRRRGTTEQFF	TGCAGTGCTAGAGATCGGAGAAGAGGAACAACGGAGCAGTTCTTC
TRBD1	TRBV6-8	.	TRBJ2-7	CASRLGQPRGGCYEQYF	TGTGCCAGCAGGCTGGGACAGCCCCGTGGGGGTTGCTACGAGCAGTACTTC
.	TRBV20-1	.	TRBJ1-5	CSARDQGNQPQHF	TGCAGTGCTAGAGATCAGGGGAATCAGCCCCAGCATTTT
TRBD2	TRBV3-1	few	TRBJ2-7	CASSTGTSGFYEQYF	TGTGCCAGCAGTACCGGGACTAGCGGCTTCTACGAGCAGTACTTC
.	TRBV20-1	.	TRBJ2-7	CSASYGGGTYEQYF	TGCAGTGCTAGTTATGGGGGAGGCACCTACGAGCAGTACTTC
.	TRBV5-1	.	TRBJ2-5	CASSFGTPSWETQYF	TGCGCCAGCAGCTTCGGGACACCATCCTGGGAGACCCAGTACTTC
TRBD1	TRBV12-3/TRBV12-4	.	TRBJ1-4	CASSPQGEGEKLFF	TGTGCCAGCAGTCCACAGGGGGAGGGTGAAAAACTGTTTTTT
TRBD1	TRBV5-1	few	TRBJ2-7	CASSADREISYEQYF	TGCGCCAGCAGCGCGGACAGGGAGATCTCCTACGAGCAGTACTTC
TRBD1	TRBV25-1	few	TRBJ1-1	CASSDPTGSNTEAFF	TGTGCCAGCAGTGATCCGACAGGGAGCAACACTGAAGCTTTCTTT
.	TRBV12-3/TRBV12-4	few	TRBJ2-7	CASTHGGYEQYF	TGTGCCAGCACCCATGGGGGCTACGAGCAGTACTTC
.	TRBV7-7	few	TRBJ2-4	CASSLGQGSIQYF	TGTGCTAGCAGCTTAGGGCAGGGTAGCATTCAGTACTTC
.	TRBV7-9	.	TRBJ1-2	CASSLGGACAGYTF	TGTGCCAGCAGCTTAGGGGGGGCTTGTGCTGGCTACACCTTC
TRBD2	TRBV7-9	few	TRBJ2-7	CASSRGGMIDEQYF	TGTGCCAGCAGCCGGGGAGGGATGATAGACGAGCAGTACTTC
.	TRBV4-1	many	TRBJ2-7	CASSQGTAPYEQYF	TGCGCCAGCAGCCAAGGGACAGCTCCCTACGAGCAGTACTTC
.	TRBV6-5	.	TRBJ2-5	CASSITGTNQETQYF	TGTGCCAGCAGTATAACCGGGACAAACCAAGAGACCCAGTACTTC
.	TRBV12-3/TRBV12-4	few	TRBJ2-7	CASSQQGKNHEQYF	TGTGCCAGCAGTCAACAGGGAAAGAACCACGAGCAGTACTTC
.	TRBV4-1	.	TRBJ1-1	CASSQARNTEAFF	TGCGCCAGCAGCCAAGCTAGGAACACTGAAGCTTTCTTT
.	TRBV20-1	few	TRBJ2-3	CSASPTDPKKSTDTQYF	TGCAGTGCTAGCCCGACAGACCCGAAAAAGAGCACAGATACGCAGTATTTT